The 26 T cell receptor beta chains reported below all come from one sample, sequenced in a study of blood T cell repertoires in COVID-19. The data were produced by immunoSEQ multiplex PCR, yet TCRdb's version contains in-frame clones alone and is incomplete. The data hold about 66,000 clones, with around 92% observed a single time. The specimen was peripheral blood. Receptors originate from a man aged 55 to 69 with acute or convalescent COVID-19.

This chain uses TRBV4-1 with TRBJ2-7; 9 bases match TRBD1. This CDR3 is 16 amino acids long. Germline V gene lookup returns CDR1 MGHRA and CDR2 YSYEKL. With 4 bases clipped from V and 2 bases from J, the junction kept 9 bases outside the gene matches. CDR3 bases: TGCGCCAGCAGCCGCGCACCCGGACAGGGGACCTACGAGCAGTACTTC. Residues: CASSRAPGQGTYEQYF.

The chain uses TRBV20-1 and TRBJ1-1; D is ambiguous. Germline CDR1 is DFQATT and CDR2 is SNEGSKA (reference sequence). CDR3 length: 18 amino acids. Trimming took 3 bases from V and 7 from J, leaving 30 bases between them. The CDR3 DNA reads as TGCAGTGCTAGTCCCCCCCCGGTGCGGAGGAGGGTACCCATTGAAGCTTTCTTT. Protein: CSASPPPVRRRVPIEAFF.

The chain is built from TRBV12-5 and TRBJ1-1; unclear D gene. V was pared by 6 bases and J by 0 bases, with 8 bases between. This CDR3 is built from 13 residues. Germline V gives CDR1 LGHNT, CDR2 FRNRAP. CDR3 sequence (DNA): TGTGCTAGTGGCCGCGACTTGAACACTGAAGCTTTCTTT. Translation: CASGRDLNTEAFF. The whole variable domain, remainder taken from reference TRBV12-5 and TRBJ1-1, is DARVTQTPRHKVTEMGQEVTMRCQPILGHNTVFWYRQTMMQGLELLAYFRNRAPLDDSGMPKDRFSAEMPDATLATLKIQPSEPRDSAVYFCASGRDLNTEAFFGQGTRLTVV.

The table lists this clone with a count of one. The rearrangement joins TRBV27 to TRBJ1-1, with D perhaps TRBD1 (6 bases). The CDR3 sequence is 13 residues long. Between the trimmed V and J ends, which lost 6 bases and 7 bases, there was a span of 15 bases. The germline gives CDR1 MNHEY, CDR2 SMNVEV (reference sequence). The CDR3 sequence is CASSRMTGVEAFF. The CDR3 coding sequence is TGTGCCAGCAGCCGTATGACAGGAGTTGAAGCTTTCTTT.

V usage is TRBV5-1 and J usage is TRBJ2-5; D call uncertain. The germline V and J ends were trimmed by 4 bases and 1 base, with 8 bases remaining between them. The CDR3 sequence is 13 residues long. The germline V gene has CDR1 SGHRS and CDR2 YFSETQ. The CDR3 loop is CASSLQTQETQYF. The CDR3, as DNA: TGCGCCAGCAGCCTACAGACCCAAGAGACCCAGTACTTC.

This chain uses TRBV6-5 with TRBJ1-1; unclear D gene. Germline loops: CDR1 MNHEY, CDR2 SVGAGI. V was pared by 10 bases and J by 0 bases, with 12 bases between. This CDR3 region has 13 residues. The CDR3 is CATSTGMNTEAFF. The CDR3 DNA sequence: TGTGCCACCTCGACTGGTATGAACACTGAAGCTTTCTTT.

The chain has TRBV5-1 and TRBJ2-7, with D perhaps matching TRBD1 (6 bases). The CDR3 has 15 residues. CDR1 and CDR2 (germline): SGHRS, YFSETQ. Trimming removed 1 base at V and 2 bases at J, with 13 bases between. The CDR3 region has the DNA TGCGCCAGCAGCTTGTGGGCAGGGGATCCCTACGAGCAGTACTTC. Translating gives CASSLWAGDPYEQYF.

The chain links TRBV5-6 to TRBJ2-2; D is unresolved. This CDR3 comprises 16 residues. V lost 2 bases, J lost 1 base, and 12 bases lay in between. CDR1 and CDR2 from the germline V gene are SGHDT and YYEEEE. The CDR3 loop is CASSFVRHQNTGELFF. The CDR3 DNA is TGTGCCAGCAGCTTCGTACGACACCAGAACACCGGGGAGCTGTTTTTT. Full variable domain (rest looked up from reference TRBV5-6 and TRBJ2-2): DAGVTQSPTHLIKTRGQQVTLRCSPKSGHDTVSWYQQALGQGPQFIFQYYEEEERQRGNFPDRFSGHQFPNYSSELNVNALLLGDSALYLCASSFVRHQNTGELFFGEGSRLTVL.

The chain uses TRBV2 and TRBJ1-4, with D possibly matching TRBD1 (5 bases). The V gene lost 5 bases and the J gene lost 8 bases, with 12 bases spanning the gap. The CDR3 extends over 13 amino acids. The V gene's germline CDR1 is SNHLY and CDR2 FYNNEI. CDR3 nucleotide sequence: TGTGCCAGCAGTCGTGGACACGGCGAAAAACTGTTTTTT. Its protein product is CASSRGHGEKLFF.

The rearrangement joins TRBV15 to TRBJ1-1, with D uncertain. Per the germline V gene, CDR1 is LNHNV and CDR2 is YYDKDF (reference sequence). The CDR3 consists of 15 residues. Between the trimmed V and J ends, which lost 0 bases and 5 bases, there was a span of 13 bases. The CDR3 sequence: CATSRDLGRGTEAFF. CDR3 sequence (DNA): TGTGCCACCAGCAGAGATCTAGGACGCGGGACTGAAGCTTTCTTT.

This sequence joins TRBV11-2 and TRBJ1-1; D unresolved. V lost 5 bases, J lost 0 bases, and 10 bases lay in between. The CDR3 length is 14 residues. CDR1 is SGHAT and CDR2 is FQNNGV in the germline V gene. CDR3 protein: CASSAQLLNTEAFF. In nucleotides, the CDR3 is TGTGCCAGCAGCGCACAGCTATTGAACACTGAAGCTTTCTTT.

The J gene is TRBJ2-1, the V gene TRBV11-2, with D possibly being TRBD1 (5 bases). V lost 1 base and J 6 bases, leaving 10 bases between the germline ends. The germline gives CDR1 SGHAT, CDR2 FQNNGV. The CDR3 has 14 residues. CDR3 protein: CASSLGIRANEQFF. The CDR3, as DNA: TGTGCCAGCAGCTTAGGGATCAGGGCCAATGAGCAGTTCTTC.

This chain's CDR3 is CASSYDRGNTEAFF. CDR3 DNA: TGTGCCAGCTCATACGACAGGGGAAACACTGAAGCTTTCTTT. The chain employs TRBV18 and TRBJ1-1, with TRBD1 matching over 8 bases. This CDR3 has 14 amino acids. After removal of 5 bases from V and 2 bases from J, the junction contained 4 bases not matched to a gene. Looked up from germline, CDR1 is KGHSH and CDR2 is LQKENI.

The V gene is TRBV2, the J gene TRBJ1-4; 7 nucleotides line up with TRBD1. The CDR3 spans 16 residues. Per the germline V gene, CDR1 is SNHLY and CDR2 is FYNNEI. J gave up 4 bases and V 5 bases, and 10 bases lay outside the gene matches. As DNA, the CDR3 is TGTGCCAGCAGTCGGCGAGGGGGCCTTGATAATGAAAAACTGTTTTTT. This encodes CASSRRGGLDNEKLFF.

This chain joins TRBV24-1 and TRBJ1-4; a possible D gene is TRBD1 (6 bases). The CDR3 covers 15 residues. Germline V gene lookup returns CDR1 KGHDR and CDR2 SFDVKD. Trimming left V 3 bases short and J 8 bases short, with 15 bases between. CDR3 protein: CATSDVTGLLEKLFF. The CDR3 bases are TGTGCCACCAGTGATGTAACAGGGCTATTAGAAAAACTGTTTTTT.

This chain links TRBV6-5 with TRBJ1-4, with a weak D call TRBD1 (6 bases). The germline V gene encodes CDR1 MNHEY and CDR2 SVGAGI. V lost 5 bases and J 5 bases, leaving 12 bases between the germline ends. This CDR3 region has 14 residues. CDR3 sequence (DNA): TGTGCCAGCAGTCGGACAGTCACGAATGAAAAACTGTTTTTT. Encoded protein: CASSRTVTNEKLFF.

The chain has TRBV6-5 and TRBJ2-3, with a weak D call TRBD1 (7 bases). In germline, CDR1 is MNHEY, CDR2 SVGAGI. The CDR3 extends over 13 amino acids. Trimming removed 6 bases at V and 6 bases at J, with 13 bases between. CDR3 sequence reads: CASRTTGRDTQYF. The CDR3 coding sequence is TGTGCCAGCAGGACGACAGGGAGGGATACGCAGTATTTT.

This clone was detected only a few times. The DNA of the CDR3 is TGCAGTGCTATTGAGGGGGCACGGACCGGTTATAATTCACCCCTCCACTTT. This codes for CSAIEGARTGYNSPLHF. V gene TRBV20-1 combines with J gene TRBJ1-6; 7 bases fit TRBD1. The CDR3 has 17 residues. Unmatched junction bases numbered 13, after V lost 4 bases and J lost 4 bases. Germline CDR1 and CDR2: DFQATT and SNEGSKA (reference sequence).

The rearrangement links TRBV7-2 to TRBJ2-2, with TRBD1 matching 11 bases. V shed 5 bases, J shed 6 bases, and the junction held 11 bases outside the gene matches. The germline gives CDR1 SGHTA, CDR2 FQGNSA. This CDR3 has 17 amino acids. CDR3 nucleotide sequence: TGTGCCAGCAGCCTCGGACAGGGGGCGAGGTATGCCGGGGAGCTGTTTTTT. It yields the protein CASSLGQGARYAGELFF.

This chain joins TRBV9 and TRBJ2-3; weak D call: TRBD2 (7 bases). V was clipped by 3 bases and J by 1 base, with 15 bases between them. The CDR3 covers 16 residues. Germline CDR1 SGDLS, CDR2 YYNGEE. The CDR3 reads CASSARGGGGTDTQYF. The DNA of the CDR3 is TGTGCCAGCAGCGCCCGAGGGGGGGGCGGCACAGATACGCAGTATTTT. The complete variable domain, with remaining parts taken from reference TRBV9 and TRBJ2-3, reads DSGVTQTPKHLITATGQRVTLRCSPRSGDLSVYWYQQSLDQGLQFLIQYYNGEERAKGNILERFSAQQFPDLHSELNLSSLELGDSALYFCASSARGGGGTDTQYFGPGTRLTVL.

CDR3 in amino acids: CASSLIWGGEEKLFF. DNA for the CDR3: TGTGCCAGCAGCTTGATTTGGGGGGGAGAGGAAAAACTGTTTTTT. The J gene is TRBJ1-4, the V gene TRBV11-2; D is perhaps TRBD1 (5 bases). Trimming removed 3 bases at V and 8 bases at J, with 16 bases between. This CDR3 comprises 15 residues. Germline CDR1 reads SGHAT; CDR2 reads FQNNGV.

This chain links TRBV5-6 with TRBJ1-3, with a possible D match to TRBD1 (6 bases). Trimming took off 4 bases at V and 0 bases at J, with 11 bases between the two ends. This CDR3 comprises 15 residues. CDR1 is SGHDT and CDR2 is YYEEEE in the germline V gene. The CDR3 protein is CASSRIRGSGNTIYF. DNA for the CDR3: TGTGCCAGCAGCAGAATCAGGGGCTCTGGAAACACCATATATTTT.

The V and J genes are TRBV9 and TRBJ1-3; TRBD1 matches at 8 bases. The CDR3 spans 14 residues. Germline CDR1 is SGDLS and CDR2 is YYNGEE. The V segment lost 4 bases and the J segment 2 bases; nucleotides outside the gene matches: 2. CDR3 nucleotide sequence: TGTGCCAGCAGCACGACAGGGGCTGGAAACACCATATATTTT. It translates to CASSTTGAGNTIYF.

The chain combines TRBV27 with TRBJ2-3; possibly TRBD1 for D (6 bases). The CDR3 spans 13 residues. Trimming pared 3 bases from V and 6 bases from J, leaving 10 bases between. The germline gives CDR1 MNHEY, CDR2 SMNVEV (reference sequence). CDR3 in amino acids: CASSFQGMDTQYF. CDR3 DNA: TGTGCCAGCAGTTTCCAGGGGATGGATACGCAGTATTTT.

In DNA, the CDR3 is TGTGCCTGGAGTGGGGGACAGGGGGAGTCCTATAATTCACCCCTCCACTTT. Translated, it gives CAWSGGQGESYNSPLHF. V usage is TRBV30 and J usage is TRBJ1-6, with 11 bases lining up with TRBD1. Germline V gives CDR1 GTSNPN, CDR2 SVGIG (reference sequence). Trimming took 1 base from V and 1 from J; bases not matched to a gene: 3. CDR3 size: 17 residues.

The rearrangement joins TRBV28 to TRBJ1-2; D ambiguous. Trimming pared 5 bases from V and 6 bases from J, leaving 16 bases between. This CDR3 is 14 amino acids long. Germline CDR1 is MDHEN and CDR2 is SYDVKM. CDR3 in amino acids: CASSPPRESNGYTF. CDR3 in DNA: TGTGCCAGCAGTCCTCCTAGGGAGTCGAATGGCTACACCTTC.